This TCR beta chain is drawn from a study of shared clonotypes between healthy human individuals. Points from the study as a whole: Clonotypes shared by all four donors outscored non-shared clonotypes in generation probability. Deeper or shallower sequencing was expected to change how clonotypes are shared among donors.

Details on this clone: Its specificity is unknown.

The table came from immunoSEQ multiplex PCR; TCRdb's copy has only in-frame clones and leaves some out. Of about 1.5 million clones detected, approximately 98% appear once; the ten largest clones hold 0.45%. V dropped 6 bases and J dropped 1 base, with 9 bases sitting between them. CDR1 is MNHEY and CDR2 is SVGAGI in the germline V gene. The CDR3 runs to 13 residues. Splitting the CD4+ cells yielded a CD45RA+ naive subset and a CD45RA-negative memory subset. Sample: naive CD4+ T cells sorted from blood. Stated subset: CD45RA+ positively selected. The clonotype was recovered from a young man in good health. The chain links TRBV6-5 to TRBJ1-1, with a weak D call TRBD1 (5 bases). CDR3 sequence reads: CASSRGTNTEAFF. As DNA, the CDR3 is TGTGCCAGCAGCCGCGGGACGAACACTGAAGCTTTCTTT.